Here is one TCR beta chain with its context. This record comes from a study of Graves' ophthalmopathy and Graves' hyperthyroidism. The CDR3 sequence is 13 residues long. J gave up 10 bases and V 4 bases, and 3 bases lay outside the gene matches. Germline V gene sequence: CDR1 LNHNV, CDR2 YYDKDF (reference sequence). Transcripts of RNA were the source for amplifying TCR beta CDR3 regions. RT-PCR in the first round used HTBI primers; a second-round multiplex PCR followed. Via MiXCR, TCRdb re-called the multiplex PCR reads, giving one row per CDR3 protein. The sample holds roughly 1.1 million distinct CDR3 sequences, less than 45% seen once.

Sequenced: peripheral blood or thyroid tissue (not recorded which). The sequence derives from an adult man with Graves' hyperthyroidism. The chain carries TRBV15 and TRBJ1-4; 10 nucleotides agree with TRBD1. CDR3 nucleotide sequence: TGTGCCACCAGCACCGGGACAGGGGCAAAACTGTTTTTT. This sequence encodes CATSTGTGAKLFF. Full variable domain (missing parts from reference TRBV15 and TRBJ1-4): DAMVIQNPRYQVTQFGKPVTLSCSQTLNHNVMYWYQQKSSQAPKLLFHYYDKDFNNEADTPDNFQSRRPNTSFCFLDIRSPGLGDTAMYLCATSTGTGAKLFFGSGTQLSVL.